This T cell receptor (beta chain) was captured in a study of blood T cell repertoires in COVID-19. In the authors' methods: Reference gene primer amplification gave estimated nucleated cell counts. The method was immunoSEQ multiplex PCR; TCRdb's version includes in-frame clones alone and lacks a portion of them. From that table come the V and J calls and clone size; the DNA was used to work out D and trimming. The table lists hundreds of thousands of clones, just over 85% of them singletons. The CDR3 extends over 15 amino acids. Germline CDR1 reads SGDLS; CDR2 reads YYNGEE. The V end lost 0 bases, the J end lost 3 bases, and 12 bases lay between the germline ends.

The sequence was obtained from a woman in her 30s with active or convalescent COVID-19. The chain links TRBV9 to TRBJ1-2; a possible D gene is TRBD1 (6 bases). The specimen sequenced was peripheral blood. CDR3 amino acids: CASSVGRGGYYGYTF. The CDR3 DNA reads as TGTGCCAGCAGCGTAGGAAGAGGGGGTTACTATGGCTACACCTTC.